This is a list of T cell receptor beta chains from one sample in a study of T cells in Graves' hyperthyroidism and ophthalmopathy. Each CDR3 protein is one row after TCRdb ran MiXCR on the multiplex PCR reads. The sample yields roughly 380,000 distinct CDR3 sequences, around 13% seen once. The sequenced sample was blood. The origin of the receptors is a woman in her fifties or sixties with Graves' hyperthyroidism. Each CDR3 is given with its conserved first and last residue. A D gene is named only where the DNA matches it firmly. Part of the rows lack a size; the others show once, few, many or a class for expanded clones.

>TRBJ1-2|few|TRBV4-1|-
CASSPLMGTAYGYTF
TGCGCCAGCAGCCCCCTAATGGGCACAGCTTATGGCTACACCTTC
>TRBJ2-5|few|TRBV30|-
CAWSVRIRETQYF
TGTGCCTGGAGTGTAAGGATTAGGGAGACCCAGTACTTC
>TRBJ2-3|many|TRBV7-2|TRBD2
CASSPRASGVDTQYF
TGTGCCAGCAGCCCGCGGGCTAGCGGGGTAGATACGCAGTATTTT
>TRBJ2-5|-|TRBV20-1|TRBD2
CSAVSGAGQETQYF
TGCAGTGCTGTGAGCGGGGCGGGGCAAGAGACCCAGTACTTC
>TRBJ2-5|few|TRBV5-4|TRBD1
CASSLALGQAQETQYF
TGTGCCAGCAGCTTGGCCCTTGGACAGGCTCAAGAGACCCAGTACTTC
>TRBJ2-5|-|TRBV2|TRBD2
CASSAIGLAEQETQYF
TGTGCCAGCAGTGCCATTGGACTAGCGGAGCAAGAGACCCAGTACTTC
>TRBJ1-1|few|TRBV19|TRBD1
CASSMFQGATEAFF
TGTGCCAGTAGTATGTTCCAGGGGGCCACTGAAGCTTTCTTT
>TRBJ1-1|many|TRBV5-1|-
CASSPGEKGTEAFF
TGCGCCAGCAGCCCAGGGGAGAAGGGCACTGAAGCTTTCTTT
>TRBJ2-1|-|TRBV28|TRBD1
CASSTRDRGFRQFF
TGTGCCAGCTCTACCCGGGACAGGGGGTTCAGGCAGTTCTTC
>TRBJ1-2|many|TRBV28|TRBD1
CATRTGPDYGYTF
TGTGCCACCCGGACAGGACCCGACTATGGCTACACCTTC
>TRBJ2-7|many|TRBV18|TRBD2
CASSPLGSGASYEQYF
TGTGCCAGCTCACCGTTAGGGAGCGGGGCTTCCTACGAGCAGTACTTC
>TRBJ2-5|few|TRBV20-1|-
CSARPDRPAVTTQYF
TGCAGTGCTAGACCCGACAGGCCAGCTGTTACGACCCAGTACTTC
>TRBJ2-3|many|TRBV27|TRBD2
CASSLLAGTDTQYF
TGTGCCAGCAGTTTACTAGCGGGCACAGATACGCAGTATTTT
>TRBJ2-3|many|TRBV3-1|TRBD1
CASSKRDRVEDTQYF
TGTGCCAGCAGCAAAAGGGACAGGGTGGAAGATACGCAGTATTTT
>TRBJ2-1|few|TRBV11-3|-
CASSLLVATEQFF
TGTGCCAGCAGCTTATTGGTAGCCACTGAGCAGTTCTTC
>TRBJ2-5|-|TRBV19|-
CASRSERETQYF
TGTGCCAGTAGAAGCGAAAGAGAGACCCAGTACTTC
>TRBJ2-7|many|TRBV6-1|-
CASKPGIVAYEQYF
TGTGCCAGCAAGCCAGGGATCGTGGCCTACGAGCAGTACTTC
>TRBJ2-5|-|TRBV25-1|-
CASSELEGPQYF
TGTGCCAGCAGTGAATTAGAGGGACCCCAGTACTTC
>TRBJ2-3|many|TRBV28|-
CASSLPASGLNTDTQYF
TGTGCCAGCAGTTTACCGGCGAGCGGGTTGAACACAGATACGCAGTATTTT
>TRBJ2-3|many|TRBV11-2|-
CASRRDWADTQYF
TGTGCCAGCAGACGGGATTGGGCAGATACGCAGTATTTT
>TRBJ2-1|few|TRBV20-1|-
CSALRTTPNEQFF
TGCAGTGCTCTACGGACAACCCCAAATGAGCAGTTCTTC
>TRBJ1-6|-|TRBV10-3|TRBD1
CAISDRTGVWSPLHF
TGTGCCATCAGTGACCGGACAGGGGTTTGGTCACCCCTCCACTTT
>TRBJ2-2|few|TRBV18|TRBD2
CASSPTGLAANTGELFF
TGTGCCAGCTCACCGACCGGACTAGCGGCGAACACCGGGGAGCTGTTTTTT
>TRBJ2-2|many|TRBV7-9|TRBD2
CASSARLAGRASNTGELFF
TGTGCCAGCAGCGCTCGACTAGCGGGACGCGCTTCAAACACCGGGGAGCTGTTTTTT
>TRBJ1-3|few|TRBV20-1|TRBD1
CSASRQGANTIYF
TGCAGTGCTTCCCGACAGGGGGCAAACACCATATATTTT
>TRBJ1-2|few|TRBV9|-
CASSETVRVDYGYTF
TGTGCCAGCAGCGAGACAGTGCGGGTTGACTATGGCTACACCTTC
>TRBJ2-1|-|TRBV6-1|TRBD1
CASRAQGAPYNEQFF
TGTGCCAGCAGGGCACAGGGGGCTCCCTACAATGAGCAGTTCTTC
>TRBJ1-2|many|TRBV29-1|TRBD1
CSAWGQHNYGYTF
TGCAGCGCCTGGGGACAGCATAACTATGGCTACACCTTC
>TRBJ1-1|many|TRBV27|-
CASSPGGVGTEAFF
TGTGCCAGCAGCCCGGGGGGGGTGGGCACTGAAGCTTTCTTT
>TRBJ2-1|-|TRBV5-1|TRBD2
CASSIGTSGSREQFF
TGCGCCAGCAGCATTGGGACTAGCGGGAGTAGGGAGCAGTTCTTC
>TRBJ1-3|-|TRBV2|TRBD1
CASSETGTSGNTIYF
TGTGCCAGCAGTGAGACAGGGACCTCTGGAAACACCATATATTTT
>TRBJ2-1|-|TRBV24-1|TRBD2
CATSDWSGRAVNEQFF
TGTGCCACCAGTGATTGGAGCGGGAGGGCTGTCAATGAGCAGTTCTTC
>TRBJ1-3|many|TRBV7-6|-
CASSRDGNTIYF
TGTGCCAGCAGTCGAGATGGAAACACCATATATTTT
>TRBJ2-6|few|TRBV6-1|-
CASSGGRAGANVLTF
TGTGCCAGCAGTGGAGGCCGGGCTGGGGCCAACGTCCTGACTTTC
>TRBJ2-3|many|TRBV3-1|TRBD2
CASSQDGAGSSTDTQYF
TGTGCCAGCAGCCAAGATGGAGCGGGATCTAGCACAGATACGCAGTATTTT
>TRBJ1-2|-|TRBV6-5|-
CASSYLIGGRHGYTF
TGTGCCAGCAGTTACTTGATCGGAGGGCGGCATGGCTACACCTTC
>TRBJ2-1|-|TRBV2|TRBD2
CASTGGLATMRQFF
TGTGCCTCAACGGGGGGACTAGCCACAATGAGGCAGTTCTTC
>TRBJ2-3|many|TRBV28|-
CASSLLFADTQYF
TGTGCCAGCAGTCTCCTATTCGCAGATACGCAGTATTTT
>TRBJ2-1|few|TRBV20-1|TRBD2
CSARGLAENEQFF
TGCAGTGCTAGGGGACTAGCGGAGAATGAGCAGTTCTTC
>TRBJ1-1|few|TRBV30|TRBD1
CAWSVFVPRQGLNTEAFF
TGTGCCTGGAGTGTATTCGTTCCCAGACAGGGCTTGAACACTGAAGCTTTCTTT
>TRBJ2-5|many|TRBV5-5|-
CASSFESTPETQYF
TGTGCCAGCAGCTTTGAGAGCACACCAGAGACCCAGTACTTC
>TRBJ2-2|few|TRBV2|-
CASEEGAPTGELFF
TGTGCCAGCGAGGAGGGGGCACCTACCGGGGAGCTGTTTTTT
>TRBJ2-7|-|TRBV19|-
CASSIVVQGYEQYF
TGTGCCAGTAGTATAGTCGTACAGGGCTACGAGCAGTACTTC
>TRBJ2-7|many|TRBV3-1|TRBD2
CASSRDSGIGSYEQYF
TGTGCCAGCAGCCGTGATAGCGGGATAGGCTCCTACGAGCAGTACTTC
>TRBJ2-7|many|TRBV12-3/TRBV12-4|-
CASWGFVGLTPRYEQYF
TGTGCCAGCTGGGGCTTCGTGGGTTTAACCCCCCGCTACGAGCAGTACTTC
>TRBJ2-2|few|TRBV28|-
CASSLNRGGPGELFF
TGTGCCAGCAGTTTAAACAGGGGAGGTCCCGGGGAGCTGTTTTTT
>TRBJ2-1|few|TRBV6-2/TRBV6-3|TRBD1
CASSYDRDRGNEQFF
TGTGCCAGCAGTTACGACCGGGACAGGGGCAATGAGCAGTTCTTC
>TRBJ2-5|-|TRBV4-1|-
CASSQGSGGAETQYF
TGCGCCAGCAGCCAAGGGTCAGGAGGGGCAGAGACCCAGTACTTC
>TRBJ2-2|many|TRBV2|-
CASRQGRSGELFF
TGTGCCAGCAGACAGGGGAGGTCCGGGGAGCTGTTTTTT
>TRBJ2-1|-|TRBV28|TRBD1
CASSSSGTGGPHSYNEQFF
TGTGCCAGCAGTTCCTCCGGGACAGGGGGCCCCCACTCCTACAATGAGCAGTTCTTC
>TRBJ1-6|-|TRBV20-1|-
CSARDQGKYNSPLHF
TGCAGTGCTAGAGATCAAGGGAAGTATAATTCACCCCTCCACTTT
>TRBJ2-5|many|TRBV2|TRBD2
CASNWAGGLVETQYF
TGTGCCAGCAATTGGGCGGGAGGGCTTGTAGAGACCCAGTACTTC